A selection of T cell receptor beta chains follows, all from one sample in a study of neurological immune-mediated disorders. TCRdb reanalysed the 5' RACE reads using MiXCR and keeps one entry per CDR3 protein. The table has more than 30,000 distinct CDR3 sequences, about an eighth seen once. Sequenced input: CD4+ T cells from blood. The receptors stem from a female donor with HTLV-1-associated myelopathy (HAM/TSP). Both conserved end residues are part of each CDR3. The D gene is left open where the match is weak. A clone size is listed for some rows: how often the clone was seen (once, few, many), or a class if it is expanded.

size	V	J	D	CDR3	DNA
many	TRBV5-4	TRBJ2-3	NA	CASSHTFRGDATDTQYF	TGTGCCAGCAGCCATACTTTCAGGGGAGACGCCACAGATACGCAGTATTTT
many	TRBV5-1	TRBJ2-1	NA	CASSLEGRDRNEQFF	TGCGCCAGCAGCTTGGAGGGGCGGGACCGGAATGAGCAGTTCTTC
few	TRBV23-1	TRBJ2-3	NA	CASSQSRVGSTDTQYF	TGCGCCAGCAGTCAATCGAGAGTGGGTAGCACAGATACGCAGTATTTT
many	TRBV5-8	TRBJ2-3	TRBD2	CASSLRLAGGPSTDTQYF	TGTGCCAGCAGCTTGAGACTAGCGGGAGGGCCTAGCACAGATACGCAGTATTTT
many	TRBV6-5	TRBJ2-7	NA	CASSHTPQGYEQYF	TGTGCCAGCAGCCACACCCCTCAGGGATACGAGCAGTACTTC
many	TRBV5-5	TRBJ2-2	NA	CASSLVGSGELFF	TGTGCCAGCAGCTTGGTTGGATCCGGGGAGCTGTTTTTT
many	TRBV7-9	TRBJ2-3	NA	CASSSGHHSRADTQYF	TGTGCCAGCAGCTCAGGACACCACTCACGCGCAGATACGCAGTATTTT
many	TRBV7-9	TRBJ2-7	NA	CASSGRDFTYEQYF	TGTGCCAGCAGCGGACGGGACTTTACCTACGAGCAGTACTTC
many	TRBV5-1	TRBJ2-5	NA	CASSLSEGHQETQYF	TGCGCCAGCAGCTTGAGTGAGGGCCACCAAGAGACCCAGTACTTC
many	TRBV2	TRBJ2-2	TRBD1	CASSTTGASTGELFF	TGTGCCAGCAGTACTACAGGGGCTAGCACCGGGGAGCTGTTTTTT
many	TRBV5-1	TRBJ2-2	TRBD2	CASSFRGGDTGELFF	TGCGCCAGCAGCTTTCGCGGGGGGGACACCGGGGAGCTGTTTTTT
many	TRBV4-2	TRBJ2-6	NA	CASSQDQGFSSGANVLTF	TGTGCCAGCAGCCAAGATCAGGGGTTTAGCTCTGGGGCCAACGTCCTGACTTTC
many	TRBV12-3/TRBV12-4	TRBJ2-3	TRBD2	CASSPWTSGGTDTQYF	TGTGCCAGCAGTCCCTGGACTAGCGGGGGTACAGATACGCAGTATTTT
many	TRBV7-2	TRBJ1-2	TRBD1	CASSLDQGQGKAYGYTF	TGTGCCAGCAGCTTAGATCAAGGACAGGGGAAAGCCTATGGCTACACCTTC
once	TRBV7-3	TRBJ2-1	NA	CASSLVAQDSSYNEQFF	TGTGCCAGCAGCTTAGTGGCACAGGACTCCTCGTACAATGAGCAGTTCTTC
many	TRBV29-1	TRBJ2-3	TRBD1	CSPSGQGEDTQYF	TGCAGCCCCTCGGGACAGGGTGAGGATACGCAGTATTTT
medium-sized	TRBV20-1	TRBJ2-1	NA	CSALSHYNEQFF	TGCAGTGCCCTGTCCCACTACAATGAGCAGTTCTTC
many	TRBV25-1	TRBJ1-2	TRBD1	CASSGQKTDRVDYGYTF	TGTGCCAGCAGTGGACAAAAGACAGACAGGGTTGACTATGGCTACACCTTC
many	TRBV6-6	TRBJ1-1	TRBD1	CASSYSQGGLNTEAFF	TGTGCCAGCAGTTACTCCCAGGGGGGCCTGAACACTGAAGCTTTCTTT
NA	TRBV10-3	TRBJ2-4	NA	CAISAVGLQNIQYF	TGTGCCATCTCGGCAGTTGGGCTTCAAAACATTCAGTACTTC
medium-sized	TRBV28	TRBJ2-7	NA	CASRGIADLSYEQYF	TGTGCCAGCAGGGGGATAGCGGACCTCTCCTACGAGCAGTACTTC
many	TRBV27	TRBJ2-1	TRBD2	CASSPGQRAGDYNEQFF	TGTGCCAGCAGCCCGGGGCAGAGAGCGGGGGACTACAATGAGCAGTTCTTC
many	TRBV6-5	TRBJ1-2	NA	CASSYGLNYGYTF	TGTGCCAGCAGTTACGGACTAAACTATGGCTACACCTTC
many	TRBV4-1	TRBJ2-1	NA	CASRPWFGPKVYNEQFF	TGCGCCAGCAGACCTTGGTTCGGCCCTAAAGTTTACAATGAGCAGTTCTTC
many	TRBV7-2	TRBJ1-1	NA	CASSLGGGNTEAFF	TGTGCCAGCAGCTTAGGTGGTGGGAACACTGAAGCTTTCTTT
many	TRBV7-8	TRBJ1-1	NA	CASRTPNTEAFF	TGTGCCAGCAGGACTCCGAACACTGAAGCTTTCTTT
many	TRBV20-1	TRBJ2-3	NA	CSALGGGGLTDTQYF	TGCAGTGCCCTCGGGGGAGGGGGCCTCACAGATACGCAGTATTTT
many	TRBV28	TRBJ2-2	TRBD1	CASSGTGLFTGELFF	TGTGCCAGCAGTGGGACAGGGCTGTTTACCGGGGAGCTGTTTTTT
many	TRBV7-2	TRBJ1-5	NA	CASSWKGGNQPQHF	TGTGCCAGCAGCTGGAAGGGGGGCAATCAGCCCCAGCATTTT
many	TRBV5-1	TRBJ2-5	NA	CASSWQTQETQYF	TGCGCCAGCAGCTGGCAAACCCAAGAGACCCAGTACTTC